This TCR beta chain was documented in a study of blood T cell repertoires in COVID-19. The overall study: Acute-phase and convalescent COVID-19 samples originated in the United States, Italy and Spain. From T cells, B-cell-depleted T cells, or PBMCs came the material, which was cDNA or gDNA.

Authors' methods: The assay estimated nucleated cells by amplifying reference gene primers. TCRdb keeps only in-frame clones here, not all; method: immunoSEQ multiplex PCR. V and J calls and clone size are copied from that table; D and trimming were computed from the DNA. The sample shows 65,000 to 90,000 clones, 87% of them seen only once. Germline lookup yields CDR1 SGDLS and CDR2 YYNGEE. The CDR3 extends over 16 amino acids. The V segment lost 0 bases and the J segment 2 bases; nucleotides outside the gene matches: 5. V and J are TRBV9 and TRBJ1-3, with 7 bases that match TRBD1. Sequenced material: peripheral blood. This receptor was taken from a man aged 25 to 45 with acute or convalescent COVID-19. DNA for the CDR3: TGTGCCAGCAGCGTAGTAGGGACAGACGCTGGAAACACCATATATTTT. Translated: CASSVVGTDAGNTIYF.